The present entry profiles one T cell receptor beta chain with its context. The antigen this receptor binds is unknown. No base quality values were provided; no much bigger clone lies one nucleotide off. The library was made by 5' RACE. Data came from an Illumina HiSeq 2500. A second PCR of about 7 to 12 cycles was run with a J-beta primer mix and a sample-barcoded 5' primer. A template-switch 5' adaptor carrying 12 random nucleotides introduced a unique molecular identifier onto each TCR beta cDNA molecule. Each sample yielded at least 2.5 million CDR3-containing paired-end reads. All of the RNA was converted into first-strand cDNA using the Mint cDNA synthesis kit, with a TRBC-specific oligonucleotide serving as the primer. All cDNA was treated with uracil-DNA glycosylase and then went through a first 18-cycle PCR with the universal primers M1SS and BC2_uni_R. From the authors' description of their analysis: For normalization, 1 million high-quality reads, each with a distinct molecular identifier, were randomly selected from each sample. Instead of being binned into consensus sequences, reads with shared molecular identifiers were discarded. MiTCR, with a Q25 quality threshold and the strictest error-elimination algorithm, was used for CDR3 identification, clonotype clustering and error correction. A nonparametric unseen species model with Euler transformation was used to estimate lower-bound total TCR beta diversity. The public reads were reprocessed in TCRdb via fastp at Q25 and MiXCR, keeping in-frame beta chains. Merged by CDR3 protein, the rows form single entries marked with the most common genes and DNA. These V and J calls are TCRdb output, not the study's own analysis. The sample table contains approximately 850,000 distinct CDR3 sequences; only one count was recorded for around 42% of them. The ten most abundant clones make up around 21% of the sample.

V loses 5 bases, J loses 1 base, and the germline ends lie 14 bases apart. The germline V gene (reference sequence) specifies LGHDT as CDR1 and YNNKEL as CDR2. CDR3 length: 15 amino acids, cysteine to phenylalanine. Only the CDR3 DNA is retained, 45 bases long and in frame from the first base. This entry is derived from a study of blood T cells in healthy people across ages (dated by TCRdb to 2013 to 2016). With regard to the full study: In model experiments, template switching captured about one uniquely barcoded TCR beta cDNA molecule for every two T cells. To track age-related changes in TCR beta repertoire diversity, the study relied on deep sequencing normalized with unique cDNA molecular identifiers. Four age groups were formed from the donors: young (average 16 years), middle-aged (approximately 39), aged (more than 55) and long-lived (around 82). To avoid experimental bias, donors of different ages were distributed randomly across sequencing lanes. For two donors (one aged 18 to 29 and one aged 80 or older), the study analyzed two additional independent replicas of 1 million unique cDNA reads from the same blood draw.

Results the study describes overall, beyond this receptor: Since profiling was done on bulk unsorted PBMCs, naive and antigen-experienced compartments could not be conclusively compared. Donor CMV infection status was unknown, potentially confounding age-related changes in expanded clonotypes. Compared with the aged group, the long-lived group had more naive CD4+ T cells, fewer expanded clones and increased TCR diversity, suggesting age selection. Observed TCR beta diversity per million T cells fell roughly linearly with age, and a significant reduction was already apparent by age roughly 40. Estimates of total diversity based on one million sequenced T cells were regarded as lower bounds and as underestimates. There was a strong correlation between observed TCR beta diversity and the percentage of naive T cells measured by flow cytometry.

Donors were approximately 42 systemically healthy Caucasian individuals from Russia aged roughly 6 to 95 years. Around 10 milliliters of peripheral blood were collected from each donor into EDTA-treated Vacutainer tubes. PBMCs were isolated by Ficoll-Paque density-gradient centrifugation, with at least 6 million obtained per sample. Total RNA was extracted from PBMCs with Trizol reagent, with at least 6 micrograms obtained per sample. For every donor, an aliquot of PBMCs went through flow cytometry to measure the percentages of naive CD45RAhigh/CD27high T cells. The TCR sequence derives from a man between 60 and 75 years old in good health. The material sequenced was blood. The sequence joins TRBV3-1 to TRBJ1-1, with no confident D gene call. This receptor carries the CDR3 CASSTADNQNTEAFF. The nucleotide sequence reads as follows: TGTGCCAGCAGCACGGCAGACAATCAGAACACTGAAGCTTTCTTT. Where the CDR3 stops, the reference TRBV3-1 and TRBJ1-1 genes take over; the full variable domain is DTAVSQTPKYLVTQMGNDKSIKCEQNLGHDTMYWYKQDSKKFLKIMFSYNNKELIINETVPNRFSPKSPDKAHLNLHINSLELGDSAVYFCASSTADNQNTEAFFGQGTRLTVV.